Detailed here is one TCR beta chain. The antigen is unknown. The record originates from a study of lymphopenia after photon versus proton radiotherapy. Findings and limits, study-wide: Post-nadir TCR diversity decline inversely tracked overall survival among those who died. After lymphocyte nadir, photon-treated repertoires showed oligoclonal expansion, especially CD8+ Temra. Only patients who died were analyzed for survival; proton advantage is unproven. Relative stability marked proton patients; photon patients lost diversity and naive cells.

Assay used: immunoSEQ multiplex PCR; TCRdb lists only in-frame clones, some missing. The sample holds tens of thousands of clones; around 88% are singletons and the top ten take 25% to 35%. There are 15 residues in the CDR3. Germline lookup yields CDR1 SGHVS and CDR2 FQNEAQ. V dropped 5 bases and J dropped 6; count of bases not matched to a gene: 9. The input for sequencing was peripheral blood, taken from a patient treated with photon-based radiotherapy. This clonotype originated in a man aged 50 or older with gastric cancer. The chain is built from TRBV7-8 and TRBJ2-2, with 7 bases that match TRBD1. Written as DNA, the CDR3 is TGTGCCAGCAGCAAGGGGACAGAGTACCCCGGGGAGCTGTTTTTT. Its translation is CASSKGTEYPGELFF.